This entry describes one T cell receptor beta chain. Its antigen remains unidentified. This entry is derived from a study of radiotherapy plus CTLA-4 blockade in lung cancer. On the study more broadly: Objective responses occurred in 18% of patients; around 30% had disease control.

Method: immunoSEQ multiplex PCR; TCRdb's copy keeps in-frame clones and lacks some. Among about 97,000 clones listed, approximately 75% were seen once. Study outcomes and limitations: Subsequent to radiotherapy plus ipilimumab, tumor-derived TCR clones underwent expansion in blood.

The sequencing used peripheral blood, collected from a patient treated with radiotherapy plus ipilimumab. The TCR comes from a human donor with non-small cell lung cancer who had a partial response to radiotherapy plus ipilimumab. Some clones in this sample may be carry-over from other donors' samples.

The CDR3 is CASSPLGTGTAGELFF. The CDR3 nucleotides read TGTGCCAGCTCACCACTCGGGACAGGGACGGCCGGGGAGCTGTTTTTT. This sequence joins TRBV18 and TRBJ2-2; 9 bases align to TRBD1. After removal of 1 base from V and 6 bases from J, the junction contained 6 bases not matched to a gene. The germline gives CDR1 KGHSH, CDR2 LQKENI. The CDR3 has 16 amino acids.